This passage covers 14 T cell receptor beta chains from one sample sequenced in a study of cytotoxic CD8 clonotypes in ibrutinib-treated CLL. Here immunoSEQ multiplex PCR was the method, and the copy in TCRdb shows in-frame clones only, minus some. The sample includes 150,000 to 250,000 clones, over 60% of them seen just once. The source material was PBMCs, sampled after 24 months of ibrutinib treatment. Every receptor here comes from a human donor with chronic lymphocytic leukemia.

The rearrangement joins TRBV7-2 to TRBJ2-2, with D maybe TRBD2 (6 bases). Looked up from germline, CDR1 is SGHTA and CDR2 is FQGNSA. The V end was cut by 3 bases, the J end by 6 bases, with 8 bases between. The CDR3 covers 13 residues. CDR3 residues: CASSFRGSGELFF. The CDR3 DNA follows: TGTGCCAGCAGCTTCCGGGGGTCCGGGGAGCTGTTTTTT.

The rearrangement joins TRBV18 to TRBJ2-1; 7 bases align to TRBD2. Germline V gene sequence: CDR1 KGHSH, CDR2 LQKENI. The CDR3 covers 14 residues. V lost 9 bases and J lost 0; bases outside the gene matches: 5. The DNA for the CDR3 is TGTGCCAGTTTACCTAGCGGCTCCTACAATGAGCAGTTCTTC. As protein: CASLPSGSYNEQFF.

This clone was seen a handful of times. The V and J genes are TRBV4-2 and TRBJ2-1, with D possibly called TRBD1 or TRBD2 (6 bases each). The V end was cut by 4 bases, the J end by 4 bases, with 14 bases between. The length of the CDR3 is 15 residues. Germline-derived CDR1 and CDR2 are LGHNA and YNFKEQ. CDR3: CASSRVEGDYNEQFF. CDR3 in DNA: TGTGCCAGCAGCCGAGTGGAGGGGGATTACAATGAGCAGTTCTTC.

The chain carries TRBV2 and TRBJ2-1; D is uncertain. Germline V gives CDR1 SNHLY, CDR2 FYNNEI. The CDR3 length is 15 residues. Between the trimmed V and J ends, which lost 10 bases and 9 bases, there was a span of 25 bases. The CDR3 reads CAKTSDGPEWSEQFF. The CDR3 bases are TGTGCCAAAACCTCTGACGGGCCGGAATGGAGTGAGCAGTTCTTC.

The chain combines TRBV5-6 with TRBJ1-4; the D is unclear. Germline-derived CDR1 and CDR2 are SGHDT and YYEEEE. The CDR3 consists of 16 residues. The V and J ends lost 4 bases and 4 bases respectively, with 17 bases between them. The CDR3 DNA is TGTGCCAGCAGCGCATACTCCGGAGCGTATAATGAAAAACTGTTTTTT. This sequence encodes CASSAYSGAYNEKLFF.

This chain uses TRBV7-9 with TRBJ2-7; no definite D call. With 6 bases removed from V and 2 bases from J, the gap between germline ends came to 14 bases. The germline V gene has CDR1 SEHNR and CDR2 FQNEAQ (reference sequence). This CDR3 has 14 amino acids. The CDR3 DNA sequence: TGTGCCAGCAGGTCGCTCGGCTTTCCCTACGAGCAGTACTTC. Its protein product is CASRSLGFPYEQYF.

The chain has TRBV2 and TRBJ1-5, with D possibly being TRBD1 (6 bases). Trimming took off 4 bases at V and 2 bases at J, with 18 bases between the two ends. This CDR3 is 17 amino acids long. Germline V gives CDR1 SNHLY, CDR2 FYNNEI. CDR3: CASSVSRGSMGNQPQHF. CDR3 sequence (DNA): TGTGCCAGCAGTGTTTCCAGGGGCTCCATGGGCAATCAGCCCCAGCATTTT.

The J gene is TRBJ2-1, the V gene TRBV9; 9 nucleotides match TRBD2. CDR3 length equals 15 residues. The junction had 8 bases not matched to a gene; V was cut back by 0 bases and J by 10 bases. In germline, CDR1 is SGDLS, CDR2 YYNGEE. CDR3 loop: CASSVVAGVRKEQFF. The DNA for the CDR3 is TGTGCCAGCAGCGTAGTAGCGGGAGTTCGTAAGGAGCAGTTCTTC.

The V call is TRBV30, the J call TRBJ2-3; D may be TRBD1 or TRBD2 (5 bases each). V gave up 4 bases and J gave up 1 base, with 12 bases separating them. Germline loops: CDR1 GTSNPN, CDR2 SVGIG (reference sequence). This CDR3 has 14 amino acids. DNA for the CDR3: TGTGCCTGGATTCCGGGACCCGGCACAGATACGCAGTATTTT. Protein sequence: CAWIPGPGTDTQYF.

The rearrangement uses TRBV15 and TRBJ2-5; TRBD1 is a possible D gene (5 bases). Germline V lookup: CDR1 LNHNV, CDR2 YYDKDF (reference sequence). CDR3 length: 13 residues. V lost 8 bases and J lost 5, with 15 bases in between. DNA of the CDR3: TGTGCCACCGGTGGTGGGGCGAGGGAGACCCAGTACTTC. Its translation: CATGGGARETQYF. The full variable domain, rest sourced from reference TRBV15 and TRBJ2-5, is DAMVIQNPRYQVTQFGKPVTLSCSQTLNHNVMYWYQQKSSQAPKLLFHYYDKDFNNEADTPDNFQSRRPNTSFCFLDIRSPGLGDTAMYLCATGGGARETQYFGPGTRLLVL.

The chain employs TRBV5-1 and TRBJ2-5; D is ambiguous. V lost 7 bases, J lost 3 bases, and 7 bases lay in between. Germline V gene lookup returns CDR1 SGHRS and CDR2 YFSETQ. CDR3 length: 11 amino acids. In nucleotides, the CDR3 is TGCGCCAGCCGGCAGGAAGAGACCCAGTACTTC. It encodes CASRQEETQYF. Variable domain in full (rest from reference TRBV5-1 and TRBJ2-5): KAGVTQTPRYLIKTRGQQVTLSCSPISGHRSVSWYQQTPGQGLQFLFEYFSETQRNKGNFPGRFSGRQFSNSRSEMNVSTLELGDSALYLCASRQEETQYFGPGTRLLVL.

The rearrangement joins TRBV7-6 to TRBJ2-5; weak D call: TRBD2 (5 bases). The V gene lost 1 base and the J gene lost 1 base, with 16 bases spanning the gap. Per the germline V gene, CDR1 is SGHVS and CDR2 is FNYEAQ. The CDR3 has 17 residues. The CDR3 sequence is CASSLERIARAQETQYF. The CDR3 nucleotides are TGTGCCAGCAGCTTAGAAAGGATAGCGCGGGCCCAAGAGACCCAGTACTTC.

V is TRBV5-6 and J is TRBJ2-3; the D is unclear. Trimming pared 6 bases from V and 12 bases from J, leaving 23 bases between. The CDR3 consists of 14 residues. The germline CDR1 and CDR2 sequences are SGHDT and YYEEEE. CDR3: CASTPYRWIFHQYF. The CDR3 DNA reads TGTGCCAGCACCCCTTATAGGTGGATTTTCCATCAGTATTTT.

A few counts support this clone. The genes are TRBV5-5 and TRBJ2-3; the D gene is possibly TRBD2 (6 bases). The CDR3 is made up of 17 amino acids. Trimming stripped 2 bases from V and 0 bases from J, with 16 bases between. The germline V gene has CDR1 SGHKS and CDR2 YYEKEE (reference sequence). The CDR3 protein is CASSFSLLASSTDTQYF. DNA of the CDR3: TGTGCCAGCAGCTTTAGCCTCCTAGCGTCTAGCACAGATACGCAGTATTTT.